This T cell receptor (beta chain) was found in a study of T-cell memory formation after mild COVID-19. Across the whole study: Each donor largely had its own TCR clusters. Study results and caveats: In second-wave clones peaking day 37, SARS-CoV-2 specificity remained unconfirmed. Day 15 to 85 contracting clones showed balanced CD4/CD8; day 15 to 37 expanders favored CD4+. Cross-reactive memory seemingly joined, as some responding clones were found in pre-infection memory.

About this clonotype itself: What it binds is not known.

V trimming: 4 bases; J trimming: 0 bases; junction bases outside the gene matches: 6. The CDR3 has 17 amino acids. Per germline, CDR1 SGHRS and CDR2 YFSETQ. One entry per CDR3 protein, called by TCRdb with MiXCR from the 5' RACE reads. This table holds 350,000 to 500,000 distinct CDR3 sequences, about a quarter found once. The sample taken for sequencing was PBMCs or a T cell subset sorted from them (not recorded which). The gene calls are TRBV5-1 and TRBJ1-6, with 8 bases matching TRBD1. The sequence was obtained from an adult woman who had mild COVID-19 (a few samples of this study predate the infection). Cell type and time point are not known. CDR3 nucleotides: TGCGCCAGCAGCCCTCGGACAGGGAACTCCTATAATTCACCCCTCCACTTT. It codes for CASSPRTGNSYNSPLHF.